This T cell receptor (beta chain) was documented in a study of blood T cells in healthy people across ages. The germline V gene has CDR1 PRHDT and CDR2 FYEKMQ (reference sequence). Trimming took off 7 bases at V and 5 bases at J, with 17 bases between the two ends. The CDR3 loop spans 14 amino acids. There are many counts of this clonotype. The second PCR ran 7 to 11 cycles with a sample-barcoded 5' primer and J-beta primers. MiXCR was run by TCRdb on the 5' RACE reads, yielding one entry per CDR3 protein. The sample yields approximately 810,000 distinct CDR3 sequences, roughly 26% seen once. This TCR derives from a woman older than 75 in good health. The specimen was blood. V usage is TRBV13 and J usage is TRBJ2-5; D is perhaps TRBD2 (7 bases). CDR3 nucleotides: TGTGCCAGCACCCGGGGGGCCGGGTTTGAGACCCAGTACTTC. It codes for CASTRGAGFETQYF.